This T cell receptor beta chain was captured by sequencing in a study of shared clonotypes between healthy human individuals. General study findings and limits: Though the depth was large, rarefaction showed that sorted-subset sequencing was incomplete. Clonotype sharing among donors, it was expected, would be affected by sequencing depth.

Every immunoSEQ plate was one replicate of a subset's evenly spread DNA. Clones were sequenced by immunoSEQ multiplex PCR, and TCRdb holds only the in-frame ones, with some missing. Altogether around 560,000 clones are present, approximately 95% being singletons, with the ten largest covering over 0.095%. The V end lost 3 bases, the J end lost 0 bases, and 12 bases lay between the germline ends. This CDR3 comprises 16 residues. CDR1 WNHNN and CDR2 SYGVQD come from the germline V gene (reference sequence). On this clone: Its target is unknown.

In the naive CD8 group, cells lacked CD45RO and were positively selected for CCR7, so terminally differentiated effector memory CD45RA+ cells were left out. The donor cohort consisted entirely of Caucasian adults residing in Nashville, Tennessee. The V gene is TRBV10-1, the J gene TRBJ2-1; D is ambiguous. This clonotype was obtained from a woman in her twenties or thirties in good health. Source material: naive CD8+ T cells sorted from blood. The CDR3 DNA reads as TGCGCCAGCAGTGATCTGGCTCTCTCCTCCTACAATGAGCAGTTCTTC. It is translated as CASSDLALSSYNEQFF.